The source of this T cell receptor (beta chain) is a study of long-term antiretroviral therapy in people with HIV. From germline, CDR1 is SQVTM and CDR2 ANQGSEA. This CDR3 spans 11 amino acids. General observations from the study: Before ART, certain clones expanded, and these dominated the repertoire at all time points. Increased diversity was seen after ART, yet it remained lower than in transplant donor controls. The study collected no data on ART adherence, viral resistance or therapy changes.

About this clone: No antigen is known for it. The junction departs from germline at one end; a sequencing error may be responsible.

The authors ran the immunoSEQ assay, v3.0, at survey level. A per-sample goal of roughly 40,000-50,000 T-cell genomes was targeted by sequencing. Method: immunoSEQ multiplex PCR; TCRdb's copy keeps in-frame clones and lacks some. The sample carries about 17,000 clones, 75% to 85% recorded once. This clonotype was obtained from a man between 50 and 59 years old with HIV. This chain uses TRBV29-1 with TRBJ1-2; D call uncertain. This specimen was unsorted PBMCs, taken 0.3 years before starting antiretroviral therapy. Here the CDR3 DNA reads TGCAGCGTTGGGGGAGAGGATGGCTACAGCTTC. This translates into CSVGGEDGYSF. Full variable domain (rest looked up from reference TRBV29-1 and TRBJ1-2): SAVISQKPSRDICQRGTSLTIQCQVDSQVTMMFWYRQQPGQSLTLIATANQGSEATYESGFVIDKFPISRPNLTFSTLTVSNMSPEDSSIYLCSVGGEDGYSFGSGTRLTVV.